This TCR beta chain stems from a study of blood T cell repertoires in COVID-19. Looking at the study overall: Samples representing acute and convalescent COVID-19 were sourced from the United States, Italy and Spain. T cells, B-cell-depleted T cells, or PBMCs provided the cDNA or gDNA that served as material.

This CDR3 has 14 residues. Trimming removed 6 bases at V and 1 base at J, with 12 bases between. Germline-derived CDR1 and CDR2 are MDHEN and SYDVKM. Original analysis: Estimation of nucleated cell counts relied on the amplification of reference gene primers. The data were produced by immunoSEQ multiplex PCR, yet TCRdb's version contains in-frame clones alone and is incomplete. V, J and clone size were drawn from that table, and D and trimming were deduced from the DNA. In the table there are 140,000 or so clones, roughly 81% of which are singletons. The clonotype originates from a human donor with acute or convalescent COVID-19. The donor label of this sample is uncertain. Sequenced input: peripheral blood. J is TRBJ1-1 and V is TRBV28, with D possibly matching TRBD1 (5 bases). CDR3 coding DNA: TGTGCCAGCAGGGAACCGGGGGGGAACACTGAAGCTTTCTTT. Translation gives CASREPGGNTEAFF.